What follows are 3 T cell receptor beta chains derived from one specimen sequenced in a study of blood T cell repertoires in COVID-19. Generated by immunoSEQ multiplex PCR, the TCRdb table keeps only in-frame clones and is missing some. The sample includes approximately 260,000 clones, approximately 87% of them seen just once. The sequenced sample consisted of peripheral blood. All receptors come from a man aged 55-75 years who had recovered from COVID-19.

The chain joins TRBV5-1 to TRBJ2-5; a possible D gene is TRBD1 (5 bases). Germline loops: CDR1 SGHRS, CDR2 YFSETQ. The CDR3 loop spans 17 amino acids. The ends were cut back, 0 bases at V and 2 bases at J, with 17 bases in the middle. The CDR3 region is CASSLVGSKAGQETQYF. The CDR3, as DNA: TGCGCCAGCAGCTTGGTGGGTAGCAAGGCAGGGCAAGAGACCCAGTACTTC. Combining the CDR3 with reference TRBV5-1 and TRBJ2-5 gives the whole variable domain KAGVTQTPRYLIKTRGQQVTLSCSPISGHRSVSWYQQTPGQGLQFLFEYFSETQRNKGNFPGRFSGRQFSNSRSEMNVSTLELGDSALYLCASSLVGSKAGQETQYFGPGTRLLVL.

V gene TRBV5-4 combines with J gene TRBJ1-4; 7 bases are shared with TRBD1. Germline CDR1 and CDR2: SGHNT and YYREEE (reference sequence). Trimming took 4 bases from V and 7 from J; bases not matched to a gene: 10. The CDR3 spans 15 residues. CDR3 coding DNA: TGTGCCAGCAGCAGACGACAGGGCGACGGTGAAAAACTGTTTTTT. This gives the protein CASSRRQGDGEKLFF.

This clone has just one count. The rearrangement joins TRBV3-1 (or the pseudogene TRBV3-2) to TRBJ1-1, with D possibly being TRBD1 (6 bases). V was shortened by 3 bases and J by 0 bases, with 11 bases between the two germline ends. The CDR3 is 15 amino acids. CDR1 and CDR2 (germline): LGHDT, YNNKEL (reference sequence). The chain's CDR3 is CASSQMTGVNTEAFF. DNA of the CDR3: TGTGCCAGCAGCCAGATGACAGGAGTGAACACTGAAGCTTTCTTT.